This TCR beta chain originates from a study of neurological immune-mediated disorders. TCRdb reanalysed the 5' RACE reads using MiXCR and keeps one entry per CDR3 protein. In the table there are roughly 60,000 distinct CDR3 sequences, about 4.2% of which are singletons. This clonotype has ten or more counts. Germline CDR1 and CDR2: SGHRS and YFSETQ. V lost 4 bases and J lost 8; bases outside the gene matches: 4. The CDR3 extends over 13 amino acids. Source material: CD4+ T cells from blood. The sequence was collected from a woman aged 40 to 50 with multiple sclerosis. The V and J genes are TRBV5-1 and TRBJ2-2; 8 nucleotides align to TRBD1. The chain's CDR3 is CASSVGQGGELFF. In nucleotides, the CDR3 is TGCGCCAGCAGCGTCGGACAGGGAGGGGAGCTGTTTTTT.